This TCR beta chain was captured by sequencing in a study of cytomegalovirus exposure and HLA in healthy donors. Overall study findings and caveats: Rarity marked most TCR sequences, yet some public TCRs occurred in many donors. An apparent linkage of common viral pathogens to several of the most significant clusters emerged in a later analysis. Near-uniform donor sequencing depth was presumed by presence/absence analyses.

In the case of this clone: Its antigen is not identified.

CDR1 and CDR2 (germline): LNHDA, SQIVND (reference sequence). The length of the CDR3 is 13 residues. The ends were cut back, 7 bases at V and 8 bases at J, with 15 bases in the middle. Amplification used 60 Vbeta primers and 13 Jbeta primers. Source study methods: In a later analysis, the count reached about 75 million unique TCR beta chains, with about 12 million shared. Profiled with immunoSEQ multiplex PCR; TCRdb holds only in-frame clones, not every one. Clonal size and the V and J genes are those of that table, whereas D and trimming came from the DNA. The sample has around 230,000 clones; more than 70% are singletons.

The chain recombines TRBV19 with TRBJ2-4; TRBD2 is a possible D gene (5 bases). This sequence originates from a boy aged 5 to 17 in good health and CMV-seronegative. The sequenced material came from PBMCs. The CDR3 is CASTDLGVDIQYF. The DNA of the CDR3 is TGTGCCAGTACGGACTTGGGCGTCGACATTCAGTACTTC.